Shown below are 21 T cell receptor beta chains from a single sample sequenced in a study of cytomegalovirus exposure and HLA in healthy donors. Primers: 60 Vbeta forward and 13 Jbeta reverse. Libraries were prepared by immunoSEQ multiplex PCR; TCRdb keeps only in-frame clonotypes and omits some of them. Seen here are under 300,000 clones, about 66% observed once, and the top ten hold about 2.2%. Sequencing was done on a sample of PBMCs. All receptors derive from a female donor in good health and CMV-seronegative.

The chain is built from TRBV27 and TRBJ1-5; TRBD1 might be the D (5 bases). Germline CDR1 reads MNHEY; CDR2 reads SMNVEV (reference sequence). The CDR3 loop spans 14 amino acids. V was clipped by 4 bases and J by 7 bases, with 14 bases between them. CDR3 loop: CASSSWGMKQPQHF. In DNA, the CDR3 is TGTGCCAGCAGTTCCTGGGGCATGAAACAGCCCCAGCATTTT.

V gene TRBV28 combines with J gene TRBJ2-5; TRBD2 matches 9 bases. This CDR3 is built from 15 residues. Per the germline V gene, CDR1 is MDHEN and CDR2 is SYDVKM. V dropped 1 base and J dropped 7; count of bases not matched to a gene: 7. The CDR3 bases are TGTGCCAGCAGTTTATCAGCGGGGGGCGGCGTGACCCAGTACTTC. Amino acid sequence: CASSLSAGGGVTQYF. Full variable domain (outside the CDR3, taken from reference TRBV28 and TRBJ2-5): DVKVTQSSRYLVKRTGEKVFLECVQDMDHENMFWYRQDPGLGLRLIYFSYDVKMKEKGDIPEGYSVSREKKERFSLILESASTNQTSMYLCASSLSAGGGVTQYFGPGTRLLVL.

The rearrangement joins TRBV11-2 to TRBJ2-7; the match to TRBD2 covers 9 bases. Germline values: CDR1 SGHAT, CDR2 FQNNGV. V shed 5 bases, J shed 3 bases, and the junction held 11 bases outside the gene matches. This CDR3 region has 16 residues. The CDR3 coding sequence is TGTGCCAGCAGCACCCGACTAGCGGATTACTTCTACGAGCAGTACTTC. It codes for CASSTRLADYFYEQYF.

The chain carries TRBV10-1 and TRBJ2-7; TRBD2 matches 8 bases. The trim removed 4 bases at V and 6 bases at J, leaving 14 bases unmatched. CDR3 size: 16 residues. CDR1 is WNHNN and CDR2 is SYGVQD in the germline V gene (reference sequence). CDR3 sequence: CASSGTGTGGGSEQYF. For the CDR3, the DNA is TGCGCCAGCAGTGGGACCGGGACGGGAGGGGGTTCCGAGCAGTACTTC.

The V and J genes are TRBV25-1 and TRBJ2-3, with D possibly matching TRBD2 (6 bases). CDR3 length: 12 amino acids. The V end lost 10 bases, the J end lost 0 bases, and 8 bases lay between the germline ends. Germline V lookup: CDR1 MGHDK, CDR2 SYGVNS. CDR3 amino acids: CAISGSTDTQYF. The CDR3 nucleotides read TGTGCCATCAGCGGGAGCACAGATACGCAGTATTTT.

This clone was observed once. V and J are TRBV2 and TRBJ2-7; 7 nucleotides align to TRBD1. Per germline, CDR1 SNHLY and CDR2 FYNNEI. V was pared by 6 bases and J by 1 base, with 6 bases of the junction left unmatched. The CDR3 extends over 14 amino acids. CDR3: CASRGDSPSYEQYF. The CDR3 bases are TGTGCCAGCAGGGGGGACAGTCCGTCCTACGAGCAGTACTTC.

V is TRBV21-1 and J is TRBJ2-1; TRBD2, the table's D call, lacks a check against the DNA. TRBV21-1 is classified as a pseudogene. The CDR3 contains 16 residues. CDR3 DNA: TGTGCCAGCGAGTGCTGGTGGGAGGTCAATAGTAATGAGCAGTTCTTC. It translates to CASECWWEVNSNEQFF.

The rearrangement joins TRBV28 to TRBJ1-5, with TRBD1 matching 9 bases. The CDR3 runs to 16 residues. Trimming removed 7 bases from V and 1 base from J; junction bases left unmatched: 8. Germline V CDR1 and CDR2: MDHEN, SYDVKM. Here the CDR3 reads CASKGQGGWSNQPQHF. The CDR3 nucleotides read TGTGCCAGCAAGGGACAGGGCGGGTGGAGCAATCAGCCCCAGCATTTT.

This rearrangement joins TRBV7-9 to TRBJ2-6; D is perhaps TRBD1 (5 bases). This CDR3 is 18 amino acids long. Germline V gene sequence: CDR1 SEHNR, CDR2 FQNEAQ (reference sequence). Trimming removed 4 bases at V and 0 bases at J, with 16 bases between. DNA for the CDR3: TGTGCCAGCAGCTCCCGACAGCTAACACACTCTGGGGCCAACGTCCTGACTTTC. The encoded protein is CASSSRQLTHSGANVLTF.

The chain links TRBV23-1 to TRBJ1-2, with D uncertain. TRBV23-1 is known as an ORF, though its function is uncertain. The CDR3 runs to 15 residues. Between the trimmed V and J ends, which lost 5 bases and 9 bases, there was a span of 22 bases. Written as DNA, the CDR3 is TGCGCCAGCAGTATCCCCGGGGAGGTCGAATATTGCTACACCTTC. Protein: CASSIPGEVEYCYTF.

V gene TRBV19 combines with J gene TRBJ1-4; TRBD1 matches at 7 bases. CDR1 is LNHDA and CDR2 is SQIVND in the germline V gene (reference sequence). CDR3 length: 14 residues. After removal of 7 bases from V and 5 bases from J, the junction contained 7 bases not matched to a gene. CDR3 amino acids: CASNAGTENEKLFF. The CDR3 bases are TGTGCCAGTAATGCCGGGACAGAGAATGAAAAACTGTTTTTT.

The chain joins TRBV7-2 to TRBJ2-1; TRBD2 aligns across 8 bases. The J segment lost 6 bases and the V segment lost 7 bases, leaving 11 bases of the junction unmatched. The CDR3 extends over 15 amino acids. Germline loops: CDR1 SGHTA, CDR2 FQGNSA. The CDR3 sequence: CASTHGTRSGNEQFF. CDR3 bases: TGTGCCAGCACGCACGGGACTAGGAGTGGCAATGAGCAGTTCTTC.

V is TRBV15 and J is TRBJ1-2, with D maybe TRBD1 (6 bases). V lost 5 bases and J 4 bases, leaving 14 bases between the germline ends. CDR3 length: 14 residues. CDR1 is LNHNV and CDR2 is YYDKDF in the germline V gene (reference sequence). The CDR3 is CATSRRDTVYGYTF. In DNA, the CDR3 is TGTGCCACCAGCCGCCGGGACACCGTCTATGGCTACACCTTC.

The CDR3 region has the DNA TGTGCCAGCAGCTTTCGTGCGGGAGTTTACGAGCAGTACTTC. This translates into CASSFRAGVYEQYF. The chain joins TRBV7-2 to TRBJ2-5, with 7 bases aligning to TRBD2. The J call may not be correct, given that the DNA end is closer to TRBJ2-7. The CDR3 runs 14 residues. Germline CDR1 reads SGHTA; CDR2 reads FQGNSA.

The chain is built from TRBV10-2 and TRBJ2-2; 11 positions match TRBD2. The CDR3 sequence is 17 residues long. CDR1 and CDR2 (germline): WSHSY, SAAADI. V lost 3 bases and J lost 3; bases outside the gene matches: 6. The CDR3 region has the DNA TGCGCCAGCAGTGAACTAGCGGGAGTGGGTTACACCGGGGAGCTGTTTTTT. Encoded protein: CASSELAGVGYTGELFF.

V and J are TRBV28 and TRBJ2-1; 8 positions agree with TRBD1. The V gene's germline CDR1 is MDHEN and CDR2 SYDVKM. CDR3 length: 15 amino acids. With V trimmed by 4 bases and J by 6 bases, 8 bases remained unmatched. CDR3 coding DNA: TGTGCCAGCAGTTCACCCAGGGGGCAAGGCAATGAGCAGTTCTTC. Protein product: CASSSPRGQGNEQFF.

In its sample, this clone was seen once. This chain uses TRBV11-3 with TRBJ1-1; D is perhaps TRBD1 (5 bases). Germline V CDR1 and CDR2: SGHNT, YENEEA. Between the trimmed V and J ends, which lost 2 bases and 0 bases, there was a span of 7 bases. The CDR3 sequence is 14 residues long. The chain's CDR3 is CASSLQGVNTEAFF. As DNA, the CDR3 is TGTGCCAGCAGCTTACAGGGCGTGAACACTGAAGCTTTCTTT. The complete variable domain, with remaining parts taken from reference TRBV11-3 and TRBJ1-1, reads EAGVVQSPRYKIIEKKQPVAFWCNPISGHNTLYWYLQNLGQGPELLIRYENEEAVDDSQLPKDRFSAERLKGVDSTLKIQPAELGDSAVYLCASSLQGVNTEAFFGQGTRLTVV.

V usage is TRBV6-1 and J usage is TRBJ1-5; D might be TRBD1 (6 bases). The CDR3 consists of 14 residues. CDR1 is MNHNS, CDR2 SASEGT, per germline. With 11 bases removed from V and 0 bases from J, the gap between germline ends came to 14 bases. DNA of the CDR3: TGTGCCCACTCACAGGGATATAGCAATCAGCCCCAGCATTTT. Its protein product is CAHSQGYSNQPQHF.

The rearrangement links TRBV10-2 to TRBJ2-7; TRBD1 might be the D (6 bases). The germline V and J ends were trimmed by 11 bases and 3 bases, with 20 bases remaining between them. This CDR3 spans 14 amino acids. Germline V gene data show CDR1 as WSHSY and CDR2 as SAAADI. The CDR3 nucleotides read TGCGCCGCCCTGGGGGACATTGGAAGCTACGAGCAGTACTTC. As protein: CAALGDIGSYEQYF.

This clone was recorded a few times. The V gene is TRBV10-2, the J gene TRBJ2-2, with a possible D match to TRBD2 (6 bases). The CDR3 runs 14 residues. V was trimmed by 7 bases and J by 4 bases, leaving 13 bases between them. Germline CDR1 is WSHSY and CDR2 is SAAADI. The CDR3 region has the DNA TGCGCCAGCAATTCGGGAGCCGCCACCGGGGAGCTGTTTTTT. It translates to CASNSGAATGELFF.

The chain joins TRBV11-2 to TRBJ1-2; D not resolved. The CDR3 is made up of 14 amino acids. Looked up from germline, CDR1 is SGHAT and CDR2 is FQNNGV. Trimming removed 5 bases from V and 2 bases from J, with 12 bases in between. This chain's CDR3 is CASSPSGQNYGYTF. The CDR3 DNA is TGTGCCAGCAGCCCTAGCGGGCAGAACTATGGCTACACCTTC.